This T cell receptor beta chain was documented in a study of cytomegalovirus exposure and HLA in healthy donors (TCRdb year 2017). Background on the whole study: According to an earlier analysis of 587 of the donors, about 179 million T cells yielded some 110 million unique TCR beta sequences and around 300 Gb of sequence data. Approximately 300 gigabases of sequencing data and tens of millions of unique TCR sequences were included in an early release covering about 620 HLA-typed donors. Among the roughly 400 genotyped donors, approximately 76% belonged to the genetic ancestry cluster associated with self-reported Caucasian donors. The study aimed to test whether signatures of past pathogen exposure could be identified by cataloging public T cell receptors. The T cell repertoires of 670 or so subjects were profiled by immunosequencing and related to cytomegalovirus serostatus. Along with the 666-subject first cohort, a separate validation cohort of over a hundred different subjects was used. To predict cytomegalovirus infection status, the study combined high-throughput TCR immunosequencing, statistical association of individual TCRs with disease status, and machine learning. In a later analysis, previously published TCR beta repertoires from 670 or so donors were re-analyzed and high-resolution HLA genotyping was added so that TCR occurrence patterns could be studied. The later analysis used no new phenotypic data to find candidate immune exposures, relying instead on TCR beta sequences and their occurrence across donors. To decide whether each TCR beta V gene segment behaved as functional or pseudogenic, an earlier analysis of 587 of the donors relied on high-throughput TCR beta sequencing. Donor age, sex, ethnicity and CMV serostatus were collected together with the repertoire data. In a later genetic analysis, genome-wide SNP genotypes for about 55% of the roughly 670 donors were used, and that subset was treated as a discovery cohort. Every repertoire in the discovery cohort had been generated on one and the same sequencing platform. Class I and class II HLA loci were covered by the typing at four-digit resolution. The number of typed donors differed by locus: roughly 629-640 for A, B, C, DRB1 and DQB1; approximately 530 for DQA1; about 600 for DPA1; and some 450 for DPB1. About five DR-DQ haplotypes were treated as single units for association and clustering because of strong linkage in the cohort. On average, roughly 250,000 unique TCR beta nucleotide sequences were sequenced per donor among about 400 genotyped donors of the cohort, with roughly a sixth of those sequences being non-productive.

What the study reported, not specific to this receptor: The cohort was sequenced for TCR beta chains only, and without alpha or paired-chain data the features that could be detected were limited. In both the original and validation cohorts, the classifier was reported to diagnose cytomegalovirus status with high specificity and sensitivity. In the study, 150 to 200 TCR beta chains were listed as associated with cytomegalovirus. Several of the top co-occurrence clusters appeared to be linked to parvovirus B19, influenza, CMV and Epstein-Barr virus, according to a later analysis. In a later analysis, most CMV-associated TCR beta chains were found to appear HLA-restricted, with HLA associations seemingly driven largely by CMV exposure. In a later genetic analysis, a missense DCLRE1C variant was associated with V-gene and J-gene trimming of TCR beta chains, and the association was replicated in an independent cohort. The presence/absence analyses assumed that sequencing depth was roughly uniform across donors, and that assumption may not be true. In a later analysis, TCR association rates were found to vary across HLA loci, with the most associated TCRs seen for DRB1 alleles and the fewest for HLA-C alleles. In a later analysis, more than 15,000 TCR beta sequences were associated with specific HLA alleles at a false discovery rate of 0.05. For the cohort, immune exposure information was limited to CMV serostatus. Because counts were too low, under 20 rarely observed V segments, including chromosome 9 orphons, were left out of the earlier analysis of 500 to 750 of the donors. An earlier analysis of around 500 of the donors showed that most TCR beta V segments appeared in productive rearrangements either about 87% or about 30% of the time, which broadly matched IMGT annotations. Because the 87-base-pair reads could not distinguish some IMGT-functional V segments, including TRBV6-2 and TRBV6-3, those segments were excluded. Three of the identified cytomegalovirus-associated TCR beta chains were confirmed in vitro to be specific for cytomegalovirus antigens. Compared with equally common non-associated chains, HLA-associated TCR beta chains in a later analysis were more clonally expanded and had lower generation probabilities. Across donors, most TCR sequences were observed very rarely, whereas some public TCRs were present in many individuals. Linkage disequilibrium might explain the correlated functional status among segregating V segments, but an unknown experimental factor could not be excluded. Because some donors lacked HLA typing at each locus, the association tests relied only on the typed subset. The authors suggested that the approach could potentially be generalized to other disease states and immunological phenotypes. According to a later genetic analysis, donors in an Asian-associated ancestry cluster had fewer N-insertions in productive TCRs than the roughly 670-donor mean. A further reported finding was that TCR beta sequences accurately predicted the HLA-A and HLA-B alleles for most subjects in the first cohort. A cluster of highly shared sequence variants was judged likely to represent a technical artifact of the sequencing pipeline. Assigning TCR associations to individual alleles was difficult when HLA alleles, especially DR and DQ, strongly co-occurred.

Concerning this clone itself: What this receptor recognizes is not known. No quality values exist for individual bases; no much larger clone is one base distant.

The CDR3 sequence holds 15 residues, the cysteine and phenylalanine included. Left in the record is the CDR3 DNA by itself, 45 bases read in frame from the first base. V gives up 1 base and J gives up 0 bases, and the segment between their germline ends measures 9 bases. In the germline V gene (reference sequence), CDR1 corresponds to SEHNR and CDR2 to FQNEAQ. Libraries were prepared through the immunoSEQ multiplex PCR assay. A mixture of 60 forward primers for TCR Vbeta segments and 13 reverse primers for TCR Jbeta segments was used in the multiplex PCR. A multiplex PCR assay on genomic DNA amplified the CDR3 region of rearranged TCR beta genes. The amplified TCR beta libraries were sequenced on the Illumina HiSeq System as 87-base-pair reads. The original pipeline was this. A later analysis tallied 75 million to 95 million unique TCR beta chains across the 660 or so repertoires, and about 12 million of those chains were shared by two or more donors. To remove PCR and sequencing errors, raw reads were error-corrected and collapsed into unique sequences using a nearest-neighbor algorithm that merged closely related sequences. To assign V, D and J gene segments, CDR3 sequences were aligned to IMGT reference sequences. For a sequence to be retained, a match of at least six nucleotides was required to both a V gene segment and a J gene segment. A rearrangement was called productive if the CDR3 had no stop codons and remained in frame with V and J, and every other rearrangement was called non-productive. Following IMGT convention, CDR3 was defined as the stretch from the second conserved V-encoded cysteine to the conserved J-encoded phenylalanine. The earlier analysis of about 530 of the donors excluded any sequence lacking an unambiguous match to a single V gene segment. An earlier analysis of about 600 of the donors called V segments functional above 56.7% productive rearrangements and segregating when the between-donor standard deviation exceeded 5%. A statistical classification framework was developed to diagnose cytomegalovirus status using the catalog of TCR beta chain sequences. In a later analysis, V and J genes were assigned by comparing TCR nucleotide sequences against IMGT/GENE-DB human TR gene sequences. Using the TCRdist pipeline, a later analysis assigned CDR3 sequences along with most-parsimonious VDJ recombination scenarios. In a later analysis, each TCR beta chain was defined by its CDR3 amino acid sequence together with its V-gene family, and reads without a unique V-gene family were excluded. In a later analysis, approximately 640 highly shared, low-generation-probability nucleotide sequences were removed to address suspected cross-contamination and a sequencing artifact. In a later analysis, a clonal expansion index was calculated for each public chain from normalized within-repertoire ranks of inferred template counts. In a later analysis, generation probabilities were computed using a VDJ recombination model fitted to out-of-frame rearrangements, and the results were checked against IGoR. A later analysis scored TCR-TCR, TCR-HLA and TCR-CMV co-occurrence with hypergeometric tests, applying a repertoire-size bias correction to TCR pairs. To estimate false discovery rates, a later analysis permuted the HLA or CMV assignments 20 times. In a later analysis, co-occurring TCRs were grouped with DBSCAN, and TCRdist sequence similarity was added when clustering was performed within HLA-allele-positive subsets. Repertoires with fewer than 30,000 or more than 120,000 public chains, plus five repertoires with anomalous nucleotide sharing, were excluded from co-occurrence clustering. The source is immuneACCESS, and TCRdb retained only in-frame sequences with V and J called. Part of the clones is not carried over; for the studies checked, unresolved V genes explain less than half of this, and the remainder is unexplained. D and trimming were read from the DNA, whereas the V and J calls and clone size are those reported in that table. This sample comprises 150,000 to 200,000 clones, about 88% of them detected only once. About 2% of the sample rests with the top ten.

The cohort comprised around 690 healthy bone marrow donors. At the time of sampling, every cohort member was nominally healthy, though immune exposures that went unrecorded were likely present. The donor was CMV seropositive and belonged to the group of 270 or so seropositive cohort members. A peripheral blood sample was provided by each donor, and peripheral blood mononuclear cells were used for TCR beta sequencing. Genomic DNA extraction from the blood cell samples was performed with the Qiagen DNeasy Blood Extraction Kit. This sequence uses TRBV7-9 and TRBJ1-2, with TRBD1 perhaps the D gene, on 5 matching bases. Sequencing was done on a sample of PBMCs. The sequence was collected from a man aged 18-30 years in good health and CMV-seropositive. CDR3 loop: CASSLGGTANYGYTF. At the DNA level, the sequence is TGTGCCAGCAGCTTAGGGGGCACAGCTAACTATGGCTACACCTTC. The full variable domain, with segments outside the CDR3 supplied by the reference TRBV7-9 and TRBJ1-2 proteins, appears as DTGVSQNPRHKITKRGQNVTFRCDPISEHNRLYWYRQTLGQGPEFLTYFQNEAQLEKSRLLSDRFSAERPKGSFSTLEIQRTEQGDSAMYLCASSLGGTANYGYTFGSGTRLTVV.